Presented here are 5 T cell receptor beta chains from one specimen sequenced in a study of vaccination and CD4 T cells after COVID-19. Noted treatment: approximately 9-day PBMC culture with coronavirus spike peptide pools or control peptides (ViraFEST assay). Their antigens are not known. Sequencing of cultured CD4+ T cell DNA used the Oncomine TCR Beta short-read assay. TCRdb re-called the PCR reads through MiXCR, storing one row per CDR3 protein. The sample comprises more than 9,000 distinct CDR3 sequences, about 70% of which are singletons, and roughly 10% rests with the top ten. Sample: CD4+ T cells from blood, cultured in vitro. All receptors derive from a human donor who had recovered from COVID-19.

The V call is TRBV20-1, the J call TRBJ2-2; 7 bases agree with TRBD2. The V gene end was trimmed by 2 bases and the J gene end by 6 bases; junction bases not matched to a gene: 6. Per germline, CDR1 DFQATT and CDR2 SNEGSKA (reference sequence). The CDR3 spans 14 residues. The CDR3 region has the DNA TGCAGTGCTAGATTACCCGGGAGGCCCGGGGAGCTGTTTTTT. It codes for CSARLPGRPGELFF.

The rearrangement joins TRBV30 to TRBJ1-1; D is ambiguous. The CDR3 runs 13 residues. The V gene lost 0 bases and the J gene lost 1 base, with 6 bases spanning the gap. CDR1 GTSNPN and CDR2 SVGIG come from the germline V gene (reference sequence). In nucleotides, the CDR3 is TGTGCCTGGAGTGTCCGGGCGAACACTGAAGCTTTCTTT. Amino acid sequence: CAWSVRANTEAFF.

Worth noting for this clonotype: A junction end diverges from the germline sequence, so it may reflect a read error. The J gene is TRBJ2-5, the V gene TRBV6-5; TRBD1 aligns across 8 bases. CDR3 length: 15 amino acids. Germline loops: CDR1 MNHEY, CDR2 SVGAGI. The CDR3 reads CANSSIGQGKETQYF. DNA of the CDR3: TGTGCCAACAGTTCAATCGGACAGGGAAAAGAGACCCAGTACTTC.

V and J are TRBV20-1 and TRBJ2-7; D is uncertain. Trimming cost V 3 bases and J 5 bases, with 23 bases left between them. The CDR3 has 16 residues. Germline loops: CDR1 DFQATT, CDR2 SNEGSKA (reference sequence). The CDR3 is CSARSQETYETHEQYF. The CDR3 DNA reads as TGCAGTGCTAGGTCGCAGGAGACTTACGAAACCCACGAGCAGTACTTC.

The V call is TRBV19, the J call TRBJ1-1, with no clear D. The ends were cut back, 0 bases at V and 7 bases at J, with 9 bases in the middle. The germline CDR1 and CDR2 sequences are LNHDA and SQIVND (reference sequence). The CDR3 is 13 amino acids. The CDR3 region has the DNA TGTGCCAGTAGTATAGAAAAAGGCGGTGAAGCTTTCTTT. Residues: CASSIEKGGEAFF.